Each of the 30 T cell receptor beta chains below was sequenced from the same sample in a study of blood T cell repertoires in COVID-19. The protocol was immunoSEQ multiplex PCR, while the TCRdb copy is restricted to in-frame clones and leaves out a portion. The sample consists of just over 300,000 clones, roughly nine tenths of them appearing once. The sample consisted of peripheral blood. These TCRs come from a man aged 18 to 30 with active or convalescent COVID-19.

This chain uses TRBV3-1 (or the pseudogene TRBV3-2) with TRBJ2-7; possibly TRBD1 for D (6 bases). Germline CDR1 reads LGHDT; CDR2 reads YNNKEL (reference sequence). V was clipped by 4 bases and J by 1 base, with 17 bases between them. This CDR3 is 16 amino acids long. CDR3: CASSPSGEWGSYEQYF. As DNA, the CDR3 is TGTGCCAGCAGCCCCTCAGGGGAATGGGGTTCCTACGAGCAGTACTTC.

The chain couples TRBV10-3 to TRBJ2-1; perhaps TRBD1 as D (6 bases). The CDR3 length is 15 residues. Trimming shortened V by 0 bases and J by 9 bases, and 15 bases separated the two germline ends. The germline V gene has CDR1 ENHRY and CDR2 SYGVKD. CDR3 region: CAISESMGSRGEQFF. The CDR3, as DNA: TGTGCCATCAGTGAGTCGATGGGGTCCAGGGGTGAGCAGTTCTTC.

This chain uses TRBV5-5 with TRBJ2-3; the D gene is possibly TRBD2 (6 bases). The V gene lost 2 bases and the J gene lost 5 bases, with 6 bases spanning the gap. This CDR3 spans 12 amino acids. Germline loops: CDR1 SGHKS, CDR2 YYEKEE (reference sequence). The CDR3 spells CASSLAGDTQYF. The CDR3 DNA is TGTGCCAGCAGCTTAGCGGGAGATACGCAGTATTTT.

CDR3 bases: TGTGCCAGCAGCGTAGCTGGGCTAAGCTCCTACAATGAGCAGTTCTTC. Translated: CASSVAGLSSYNEQFF. The chain employs TRBV9 and TRBJ2-1; no firm D call. CDR3 size: 16 residues. Germline V gene lookup returns CDR1 SGDLS and CDR2 YYNGEE. Trimming left V 0 bases short and J 0 bases short, with 10 bases between.

To note about this clone: Other DNA sequences within the sample encode an identical CDR3. The chain joins TRBV2 to TRBJ2-7; possibly TRBD1 for D (6 bases). Trimming pared 6 bases from V and 0 bases from J, leaving 6 bases between. The CDR3 totals 12 residues. CDR1 is SNHLY and CDR2 is FYNNEI in the germline V gene. The CDR3: CASRDSSYEQYF. The CDR3 DNA reads TGTGCCAGCAGGGACAGCTCCTACGAGCAGTACTTC.

The chain has TRBV21-1 and TRBJ2-7; TRBD2 reflects the table's D call only, with no check against the DNA. TRBV21-1 corresponds to a pseudogene. The CDR3 has 12 amino acids. The CDR3 coding sequence is TGTGCCAGCACCGAAGGACTGATCACTCAGTACTTC. It yields the protein CASTEGLITQYF.

This clone was counted once. The chain combines TRBV7-3 with TRBJ1-1; D unresolved. Per germline, CDR1 SGHTA and CDR2 FQGTGA. V shed 1 base and J shed 0 bases, with 9 bases lying between them. The CDR3 contains 15 residues. This chain's CDR3 is CASSLKRQVNTEAFF. The CDR3 coding sequence is TGTGCCAGCAGCTTAAAACGGCAGGTGAACACTGAAGCTTTCTTT. The entire variable domain, with the rest obtained from reference TRBV7-3 and TRBJ1-1, is as follows: GAGVSQTPSNKVTEKGKYVELRCDPISGHTALYWYRQSLGQGPEFLIYFQGTGAADDSGLPNDRFFAVRPEGSVSTLKIQRTERGDSAVYLCASSLKRQVNTEAFFGQGTRLTVV.

The chain couples TRBV27 to TRBJ1-2; 8 positions match TRBD1. Per the germline V gene, CDR1 is MNHEY and CDR2 is SMNVEV (reference sequence). The V segment lost 5 bases and the J segment 6 bases; nucleotides outside the gene matches: 5. The CDR3 covers 13 residues. In nucleotides, the CDR3 is TGTGCCAGCAGTCTCAAACAGGGGGATGGCTACACCTTC. This translates into CASSLKQGDGYTF.

V and J are TRBV6-5 and TRBJ2-7, with 9 bases aligning to TRBD1. Germline CDR1 reads MNHEY; CDR2 reads SVGAGI. V was clipped by 4 bases and J by 1 base; unmatched bases: 2. This CDR3 spans 14 amino acids. The DNA for the CDR3 is TGTGCCAGCAGTTCGACAGGGGGATCCTACGAGCAGTACTTC. It yields the protein CASSSTGGSYEQYF.

This clone was observed once. The chain recombines TRBV2 with TRBJ2-7; maybe TRBD1 (5 bases). V was pared by 0 bases and J by 1 base, with 7 bases between. This CDR3 is built from 14 residues. Germline V lookup: CDR1 SNHLY, CDR2 FYNNEI. The CDR3 spells CASSEAPGSYEQYF. The CDR3 DNA reads TGTGCCAGCAGTGAAGCCCCAGGGTCCTACGAGCAGTACTTC.

This clone was found once. J is TRBJ2-1 and V is TRBV28, with 12 nucleotides matching TRBD2. The CDR3 is made up of 15 amino acids. The V gene's germline CDR1 is MDHEN and CDR2 SYDVKM. J was trimmed by 10 bases and V by 7 bases; bases with no gene match: 11. DNA of the CDR3: TGTGCCAGCACCCTAAGGCTAGCGGGAGGGGGGGAGCAGTTCTTC. It specifies CASTLRLAGGGEQFF.

The rearrangement joins TRBV25-1 to TRBJ2-3; 13 bases map to TRBD2. The CDR3 totals 16 residues. Germline trimming cut 3 bases from V and 5 bases from J; bases unmatched to any gene: 5. CDR1 is MGHDK, CDR2 SYGVNS, per germline. Here the CDR3 reads CASSEGLAGKEDTQYF. For the CDR3, the DNA is TGTGCCAGCAGTGAGGGACTAGCGGGAAAGGAAGATACGCAGTATTTT.

This chain joins TRBV12-3 or TRBV12-4 and TRBJ1-1, with a weak D call TRBD1 (5 bases). Trimming removed 5 bases at V and 11 bases at J, with 15 bases between. The length of the CDR3 is 12 residues. The CDR3 here is CASSPQGFRAFF. The CDR3 coding sequence is TGTGCCAGCAGTCCCCAGGGATTCAGGGCTTTCTTT.

The chain has TRBV6-5 and TRBJ2-5; 7 bases map to TRBD1. The CDR3 runs to 14 residues. The germline V gene encodes CDR1 MNHEY and CDR2 SVGAGI. V dropped 7 bases and J dropped 5; count of bases not matched to a gene: 10. CDR3 residues: CASTSQGVWETQYF. The CDR3 DNA follows: TGTGCCAGCACGAGTCAGGGGGTTTGGGAGACCCAGTACTTC.

As regards this clone: The sample carries other DNA sequences with the same CDR3. The V call is TRBV5-1, the J call TRBJ2-1, with a weak D call TRBD2 (5 bases). Trimming stripped 2 bases from V and 5 bases from J, with 8 bases between. The CDR3 covers 13 residues. Germline V lookup: CDR1 SGHRS, CDR2 YFSETQ. CDR3 sequence: CASSLGGDNEQFF. In nucleotides, the CDR3 is TGCGCCAGCAGCTTAGGAGGAGACAATGAGCAGTTCTTC.

This chain connects TRBV7-9 to TRBJ1-4; D remains unclear. Germline CDR1 SEHNR, CDR2 FQNEAQ (reference sequence). The CDR3 sequence is 16 residues long. V lost 1 base, J lost 11 bases, and 20 bases lay in between. DNA for the CDR3: TGTGCCAGCAGCTTAGGAGGTGCTTCCCCGAATGGGAAACTGTTTTTT. It specifies CASSLGGASPNGKLFF.

V and J are TRBV7-6 and TRBJ2-7, with D maybe TRBD1 (5 bases). V gave up 1 base and J gave up 3 bases, with 13 bases separating them. The germline CDR1 and CDR2 sequences are SGHVS and FNYEAQ. This CDR3 is 15 amino acids long. CDR3 loop: CASSLEWGQNYEQYF. In DNA, the CDR3 is TGTGCCAGCAGCTTAGAGTGGGGCCAGAACTACGAGCAGTACTTC.

The chain recombines TRBV4-1 with TRBJ2-7; D is unclear. The CDR3 sequence is 16 residues long. The germline V gene encodes CDR1 MGHRA and CDR2 YSYEKL. V lost 0 bases and J 1 base, leaving 13 bases between the germline ends. CDR3: CASSQDQHSLSYEQYF. In DNA, the CDR3 is TGCGCCAGCAGCCAAGATCAGCACAGCTTGTCCTACGAGCAGTACTTC.

The J gene is TRBJ1-5, the V gene TRBV28, with 9 bases fitting TRBD1. The CDR3 has 21 residues. The V segment lost 5 bases and the J segment 1 base; nucleotides outside the gene matches: 21. Germline CDR1 is MDHEN and CDR2 is SYDVKM. CDR3 nucleotide sequence: TGTGCCAGCAGTGAGAGCCTTCCCGGGACAGGGATTTATACGAGCAATCAGCCCCAGCATTTT. Amino acids: CASSESLPGTGIYTSNQPQHF.

The rearrangement links TRBV28 to TRBJ1-2; 7 nucleotides align to TRBD1. The length of the CDR3 is 14 residues. CDR1 is MDHEN, CDR2 SYDVKM, per germline. The J segment lost 1 base and the V segment lost 4 bases, leaving 3 bases of the junction unmatched. CDR3 nucleotide sequence: TGTGCCAGCAGTTCGACAGGGATTAACTATGGCTACACCTTC. Encoded protein: CASSSTGINYGYTF.

The chain combines TRBV20-1 with TRBJ2-3; 8 bases align to TRBD2. This CDR3 is 14 amino acids long. V gave up 3 bases and J gave up 6 bases; unmatched junction bases: 8. Germline CDR1 and CDR2: DFQATT and SNEGSKA (reference sequence). CDR3 sequence reads: CSASVGRAADTQYF. The CDR3 region has the DNA TGCAGTGCTAGTGTCGGGAGGGCCGCTGATACGCAGTATTTT.

J is TRBJ1-5 and V is TRBV7-8; the D gene is possibly TRBD1 (5 bases). V dropped 3 bases and J dropped 7 bases, with 10 bases sitting between them. From germline, CDR1 is SGHVS and CDR2 FQNEAQ. The CDR3 runs to 13 residues. The CDR3, as DNA: TGTGCCAGCAGCTTGAAACAGGACCAGCCCCAGCATTTT. Protein sequence: CASSLKQDQPQHF.

The gene calls are TRBV5-1 and TRBJ1-5; D call uncertain. Trimming took 3 bases from V and 2 from J, leaving 6 bases between them. Germline CDR1 SGHRS, CDR2 YFSETQ. This CDR3 contains 13 residues. The CDR3 DNA follows: TGCGCCAGCAGCTCAGGCGGCAATCAGCCCCAGCATTTT. It is translated as CASSSGGNQPQHF.

The chain carries TRBV18 and TRBJ2-7, with 10 positions matching TRBD1. Trimming took 5 bases from V and 2 from J; bases not matched to a gene: 6. The CDR3 runs 15 residues. The V gene's germline CDR1 is KGHSH and CDR2 LQKENI. CDR3 DNA: TGTGCCAGCTCAACCGGGACAGGGGATACCTACGAGCAGTACTTC. Translating gives CASSTGTGDTYEQYF.

V is TRBV5-4 and J is TRBJ2-7; 10 bases are a match to TRBD2. Trimming removed 2 bases from V and 4 bases from J; junction bases left unmatched: 6. This CDR3 region has 15 residues. Germline values: CDR1 SGHNT, CDR2 YYREEE (reference sequence). CDR3 protein: CASSFRTSGSYEQYF. The CDR3 coding sequence is TGTGCCAGCAGCTTTCGGACTAGCGGATCATACGAGCAGTACTTC. Full variable domain (rest looked up from reference TRBV5-4 and TRBJ2-7): ETGVTQSPTHLIKTRGQQVTLRCSSQSGHNTVSWYQQALGQGPQFIFQYYREEENGRGNFPPRFSGLQFPNYSSELNVNALELDDSALYLCASSFRTSGSYEQYFGPGTRLTVT.

The chain links TRBV7-6 to TRBJ2-5; D is ambiguous. The CDR3 loop spans 12 amino acids. V lost 5 bases and J lost 5, with 9 bases in between. The germline V gene has CDR1 SGHVS and CDR2 FNYEAQ. As DNA, the CDR3 is TGTGCCAGCAGCCCCGGGTGGGAGACCCAGTACTTC. Translating it yields CASSPGWETQYF.

The V call is TRBV19, the J call TRBJ1-1; D not resolved. Germline lookup yields CDR1 LNHDA and CDR2 SQIVND (reference sequence). Trimming removed 5 bases from V and 5 bases from J, with 12 bases in between. The CDR3 consists of 13 residues. CDR3 sequence (DNA): TGTGCCAGTAGTCCCCGGGCGGGGACTGAAGCTTTCTTT. Translated: CASSPRAGTEAFF.

This clone has only a few counts. J is TRBJ2-2 and V is TRBV5-5; D might be TRBD1 (6 bases). CDR1 is SGHKS and CDR2 is YYEKEE in the germline V gene (reference sequence). The CDR3 loop spans 15 amino acids. The germline V and J ends were trimmed by 5 bases and 0 bases, with 11 bases remaining between them. This CDR3 reads CASRRQDTNTGELFF. CDR3 coding DNA: TGTGCCAGCAGGAGACAGGACACGAACACCGGGGAGCTGTTTTTT.

The genes are TRBV5-1 and TRBJ2-5; TRBD2 might be the D (5 bases). The germline CDR1 and CDR2 sequences are SGHRS and YFSETQ. CDR3 length: 14 amino acids. Trimming removed 0 bases at V and 5 bases at J, with 11 bases between. The CDR3 loop is CASSLDTGRETQYF. DNA for the CDR3: TGCGCCAGCAGCTTGGATACGGGAAGGGAGACCCAGTACTTC. Full variable domain (remainder filled in from reference TRBV5-1 and TRBJ2-5): KAGVTQTPRYLIKTRGQQVTLSCSPISGHRSVSWYQQTPGQGLQFLFEYFSETQRNKGNFPGRFSGRQFSNSRSEMNVSTLELGDSALYLCASSLDTGRETQYFGPGTRLLVL.

This rearrangement joins TRBV11-1 to TRBJ2-7; TRBD1 agrees at 10 bases. J was trimmed by 1 base and V by 3 bases; bases with no gene match: 6. The CDR3 has 16 residues. Germline loops: CDR1 SGHAT, CDR2 FQDESV (reference sequence). The CDR3 protein is CASSLGQGLGSYEQYF. The CDR3 DNA reads TGTGCCAGCAGCTTGGGACAGGGGTTAGGGTCCTACGAGCAGTACTTC.